This T cell receptor (beta chain) was identified in a study of identical twins. TCRdb re-analysed the 5' RACE reads in MiXCR, keeping a single row per CDR3 protein. Altogether about 730,000 distinct CDR3 sequences are present, around 20% being singletons, with the ten largest covering about 4.3%. This clonotype appeared many times. This sample also appeared in a second study, on T cells expressing NK-cell markers. That work contributes: Once again these clonotypes came out on top in the CD3+CD56-NKG2C+ fraction of a few donors.

This TCR came from a woman under 30 in good health. Material: PBMCs.

The CDR3 DNA is TGCGCCAGCAGCTTGGACCGGAGAGAGCAGTTCTTC. This gives the protein CASSLDRREQFF. This rearrangement joins TRBV5-1 to TRBJ2-1; D remains ambiguous. This CDR3 spans 12 amino acids. Germline V gene sequence: CDR1 SGHRS, CDR2 YFSETQ. V lost 0 bases, J lost 10 bases, and 8 bases lay in between.